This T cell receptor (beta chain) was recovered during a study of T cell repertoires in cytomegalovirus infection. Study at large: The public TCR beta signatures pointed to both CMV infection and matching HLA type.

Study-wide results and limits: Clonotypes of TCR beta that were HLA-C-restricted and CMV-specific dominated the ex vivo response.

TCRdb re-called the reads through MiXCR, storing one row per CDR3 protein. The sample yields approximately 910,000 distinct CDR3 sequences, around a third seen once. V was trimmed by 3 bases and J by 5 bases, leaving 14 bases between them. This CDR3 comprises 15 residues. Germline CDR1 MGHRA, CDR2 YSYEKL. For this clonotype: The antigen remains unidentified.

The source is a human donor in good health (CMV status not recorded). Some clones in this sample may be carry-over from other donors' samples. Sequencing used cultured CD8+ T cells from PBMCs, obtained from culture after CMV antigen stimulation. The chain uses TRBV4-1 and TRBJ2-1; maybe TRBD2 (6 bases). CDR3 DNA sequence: TGCGCCAGCAGCCACTACGGGACTGTTAACAATGAGCAGTTCTTC. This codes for CASSHYGTVNNEQFF.